This T cell receptor (beta chain) was found in a study of blood T cell repertoires in COVID-19. Study-level background: Some COVID-19 samples were acute and others convalescent; all came from the United States, Italy and Spain. The analysed material was cDNA or gDNA that came from T cells, B-cell-depleted T cells, or PBMCs.

This clone was detected once. The CDR3 length is 14 residues. Germline assignment: CDR1 SGHRS and CDR2 YFSETQ. After removal of 4 bases from V and 9 bases from J, the junction contained 6 bases not matched to a gene. Under the authors' procedure: The assay estimated nucleated cells by amplifying reference gene primers. Method: immunoSEQ multiplex PCR; TCRdb's copy keeps in-frame clones and lacks some. The V and J calls and clone size come from that table; D and trimming were worked out from the DNA. Of approximately 210,000 clones in the sample, 88% were seen once. The clonotype was recovered from a human donor in a cohort sampled during active COVID-19. This sequence joins TRBV5-1 and TRBJ2-1; 11 bases are shared with TRBD1. Sequenced: peripheral blood. The DNA of the CDR3 is TGCGCCAGCAGCAATAGGACAGGGGGCAGTGAGCAGTTCTTC. It encodes CASSNRTGGSEQFF. The full variable domain, its missing parts supplied by reference TRBV5-1 and TRBJ2-1, is KAGVTQTPRYLIKTRGQQVTLSCSPISGHRSVSWYQQTPGQGLQFLFEYFSETQRNKGNFPGRFSGRQFSNSRSEMNVSTLELGDSALYLCASSNRTGGSEQFFGPGTRLTVL.